What follows are 18 T cell receptor beta chains derived from one specimen sequenced in a study of T cell responses to AZD1222 COVID-19 vaccine listed by TCRdb under 2021. Library method: the immunoSEQ multiplex PCR assay. The table was pulled from immuneACCESS by TCRdb, which kept in-frame rearrangements only. Such tables lose some clones; where checked, under half of the loss comes from unresolved V genes, and the rest has no known cause. The sample includes more than 100,000 clones, with around nine tenths observed a single time. The ten largest clones capture approximately 1.8% of the sample. The label giving this sample's time point can be read as: baseline before first vaccination. The sequences come from peripheral blood, collected on day 0 of AZD1222 vaccination. These receptors were obtained from an adult in good health.

The rearrangement uses TRBV4-3 and TRBJ2-5; TRBD2 might be the D (6 bases). There are 15 residues in the CDR3. Germline V gene sequence: CDR1 LGHNA, CDR2 YSLEER. Trimming took 0 bases from V and 1 from J, leaving 9 bases between them. This CDR3 is CASSQDIGGQETQYF. CDR3 nucleotide sequence: TGCGCCAGCAGCCAAGATATCGGGGGCCAAGAGACCCAGTACTTC.

This clone showed up just a few times. J is TRBJ1-1 and V is TRBV6-1; no definite D call. The length of the CDR3 is 13 residues. V shed 3 bases and J shed 7 bases, with 12 bases lying between them. CDR1 is MNHNS and CDR2 is SASEGT in the germline V gene. The CDR3: CASSDIIYNEAFF. CDR3 nucleotide sequence: TGTGCCAGCAGTGATATCATATACAATGAAGCTTTCTTT.

The V and J genes are TRBV5-1 and TRBJ1-1; possible D gene TRBD1, 6 bases. The ends were cut back, 5 bases at V and 0 bases at J, with 11 bases in the middle. The CDR3 length is 14 residues. The germline V gene has CDR1 SGHRS and CDR2 YFSETQ. DNA of the CDR3: TGCGCCAGCAGACCCGGGACAATGAACACTGAAGCTTTCTTT. The encoded protein is CASRPGTMNTEAFF.

This sequence joins TRBV7-2 and TRBJ1-5; perhaps TRBD1 as D (6 bases). This CDR3 has 15 residues. The V and J ends lost 5 bases and 2 bases respectively, with 13 bases between them. Germline V gene data show CDR1 as SGHTA and CDR2 as FQGNSA. Here the CDR3 DNA reads TGTGCCAGCAGCCCCCTGGGGGGCGGCAATCAGCCCCAGCATTTT. This codes for CASSPLGGGNQPQHF.

J is TRBJ2-3 and V is TRBV5-6; TRBD1 aligns across 10 bases. This CDR3 comprises 17 residues. The germline gives CDR1 SGHDT, CDR2 YYEEEE. V was pared by 0 bases and J by 3 bases, with 7 bases of the junction left unmatched. Written as DNA, the CDR3 is TGTGCCAGCAGCTTGGGTCCCCCGGGACAGGGGACAGATACGCAGTATTTT. Encoded protein: CASSLGPPGQGTDTQYF.

The genes are TRBV7-2 and TRBJ1-2; 7 nucleotides agree with TRBD1. The CDR3 sequence is 14 residues long. Per germline, CDR1 SGHTA and CDR2 FQGNSA. V shed 3 bases, J shed 5 bases, and the junction held 6 bases outside the gene matches. CDR3 sequence: CASSLDRREYGYTF. CDR3 DNA: TGTGCCAGCAGCTTGGACAGGAGGGAGTATGGCTACACCTTC.

The J gene is TRBJ2-3, the V gene TRBV19, with D perhaps matching TRBD2 (6 bases). The germline V gene has CDR1 LNHDA and CDR2 SQIVND (reference sequence). This CDR3 is 15 amino acids long. V lost 2 bases to trimming and J lost 4 bases, with 13 bases between them. The CDR3 loop reads CASSIFFGGADTQYF. DNA for the CDR3: TGTGCCAGTAGTATATTTTTCGGCGGGGCAGATACGCAGTATTTT.

The chain is built from TRBV9 and TRBJ2-1; tentative D call: TRBD1 (5 bases). The germline gives CDR1 SGDLS, CDR2 YYNGEE. V was shortened by 8 bases and J by 6 bases, with 12 bases between the two germline ends. The CDR3 extends over 12 amino acids. In nucleotides, the CDR3 is TGTGCCAGTGGCAGGGTGAGCAATGAGCAGTTCTTC. It yields the protein CASGRVSNEQFF.

This chain connects TRBV6-5 to TRBJ2-3, with D tentatively TRBD2 (5 bases). The germline gives CDR1 MNHEY, CDR2 SVGAGI. The CDR3 extends over 15 amino acids. The V end was cut by 2 bases, the J end by 5 bases, with 14 bases between. CDR3 residues: CASSYGLLGLDTQYF. For the CDR3, the DNA is TGTGCCAGCAGTTACGGACTTTTGGGATTAGATACGCAGTATTTT.

The genes are TRBV9 and TRBJ1-2; 9 positions agree with TRBD1. Germline V gives CDR1 SGDLS, CDR2 YYNGEE. Unmatched junction bases numbered 4, after V lost 2 bases and J lost 5 bases. The CDR3 length is 14 residues. The CDR3 DNA sequence: TGTGCCAGCAGCGTCGCCGGGACAGGGTATGGCTACACCTTC. It translates to CASSVAGTGYGYTF.

This chain links TRBV15 with TRBJ2-3; tentatively, D is TRBD2 (5 bases). The CDR3 contains 13 residues. The germline V gene encodes CDR1 LNHNV and CDR2 YYDKDF (reference sequence). Trimming took off 6 bases at V and 6 bases at J, with 13 bases between the two ends. Here the CDR3 DNA reads TGTGCCACCAGGGGCCCCGGGGTCGATACGCAGTATTTT. This encodes CATRGPGVDTQYF.

The chain recombines TRBV18 with TRBJ2-7; D remains ambiguous. The germline V and J ends were trimmed by 2 bases and 4 bases, with 3 bases remaining between them. Germline-derived CDR1 and CDR2 are KGHSH and LQKENI. This CDR3 is built from 11 residues. The CDR3: CASSPGYEQYF. CDR3 DNA: TGTGCCAGCTCACCAGGGTACGAGCAGTACTTC.

This clone was counted a few times. This chain uses TRBV7-3 with TRBJ2-3, with 8 bases that match TRBD1. With 5 bases clipped from V and 3 bases from J, the junction kept 4 bases outside the gene matches. There are 14 residues in the CDR3. Germline V gene data show CDR1 as SGHTA and CDR2 as FQGTGA. The CDR3 protein is CASSPGQGTDTQYF. In nucleotides, the CDR3 is TGTGCCAGCAGCCCAGGACAGGGAACAGATACGCAGTATTTT. Filled out from reference TRBV7-3 and TRBJ2-3, the complete variable domain reads GAGVSQTPSNKVTEKGKYVELRCDPISGHTALYWYRQSLGQGPEFLIYFQGTGAADDSGLPNDRFFAVRPEGSVSTLKIQRTERGDSAVYLCASSPGQGTDTQYFGPGTRLTVL.

The chain carries TRBV3-1 (or the pseudogene TRBV3-2) and TRBJ2-3; D call uncertain. V dropped 5 bases and J dropped 6 bases, with 6 bases sitting between them. Germline V gene sequence: CDR1 LGHDT, CDR2 YNNKEL (reference sequence). CDR3 size: 11 residues. The CDR3 sequence: CASSSVDTQYF. The CDR3 DNA follows: TGTGCCAGCAGCTCTGTTGATACGCAGTATTTT.

The chain uses TRBV7-2 and TRBJ1-3, with TRBD1 matching over 8 bases. The CDR3 consists of 16 residues. CDR1 is SGHTA, CDR2 FQGNSA, per germline. The ends lost 5 bases at V and 0 bases at J; junction bases unmatched: 6. CDR3 sequence reads: CASSGQGSLSGNTIYF. CDR3 DNA: TGTGCCAGCAGCGGACAGGGATCTCTCTCTGGAAACACCATATATTTT.

This clone was seen at least ten times. The chain has TRBV30 and TRBJ2-2; tentative D call: TRBD1 (6 bases). Germline CDR1 GTSNPN, CDR2 SVGIG (reference sequence). This CDR3 spans 14 amino acids. V lost 0 bases and J 6 bases, leaving 11 bases between the germline ends. The CDR3 protein is CAWSVIGGPGELFF. In DNA form, the CDR3 reads TGTGCCTGGAGTGTAATTGGGGGCCCCGGGGAGCTGTTTTTT.

This chain connects TRBV5-8 to TRBJ1-4; 9 bases fit TRBD1. The V segment lost 4 bases and the J segment 6 bases; nucleotides outside the gene matches: 4. CDR1 and CDR2 (germline): SGHTS, YDEGEE. The CDR3 consists of 14 residues. CDR3 loop: CASSRDRGDEKLFF. The CDR3 DNA reads TGTGCCAGCAGCCGAGACAGGGGGGATGAAAAACTGTTTTTT.

V is TRBV3-1 (or the pseudogene TRBV3-2) and J is TRBJ2-1; D gene unclear. From germline, CDR1 is LGHDT and CDR2 YNNKEL (reference sequence). Deletions cut 2 bases from V and 0 bases from J, with 11 bases between. This CDR3 has 16 residues. CDR3 sequence reads: CASSQIALSSYNEQFF. The CDR3 region has the DNA TGTGCCAGCAGCCAAATCGCCCTCAGCTCCTACAATGAGCAGTTCTTC.